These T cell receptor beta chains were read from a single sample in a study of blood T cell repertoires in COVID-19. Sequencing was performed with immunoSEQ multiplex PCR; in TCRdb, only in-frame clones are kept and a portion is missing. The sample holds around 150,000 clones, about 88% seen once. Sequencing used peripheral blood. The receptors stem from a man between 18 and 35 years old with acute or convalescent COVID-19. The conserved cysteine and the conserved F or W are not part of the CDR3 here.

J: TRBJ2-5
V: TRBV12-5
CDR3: ASGLGTTTRAAETQY

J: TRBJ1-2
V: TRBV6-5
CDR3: ASSLTGYGYT

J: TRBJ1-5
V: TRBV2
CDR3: ASSEEQGSRQPQH

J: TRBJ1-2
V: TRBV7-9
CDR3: ASSAGGASNYGYT

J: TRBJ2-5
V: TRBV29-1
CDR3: SVVEAGGGTQY

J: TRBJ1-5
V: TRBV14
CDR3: ASSHWDSYSNQPQH

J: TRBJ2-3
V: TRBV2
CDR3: ASTDGGGGTDTQY

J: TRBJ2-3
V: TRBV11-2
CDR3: ASSYSGTQY

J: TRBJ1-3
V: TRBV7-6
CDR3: ASSLAQGQIGNTIY

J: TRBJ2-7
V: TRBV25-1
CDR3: ASSGGLADLYEQY